Shown below are 21 T cell receptor beta chains from a single sample sequenced in a study of cytomegalovirus exposure and HLA in healthy donors. PCR was performed using 60 Vbeta and 13 Jbeta primers. Repertoires were generated with immunoSEQ multiplex PCR, while TCRdb's copy carries only in-frame clones and drops some. The table lists about 150,000 clones, approximately 74% of them singletons. Sequencing was done on a sample of PBMCs. The receptors were gathered from a man between 18 and 29 years old in good health and CMV-seropositive.

The gene calls are TRBV18 and TRBJ1-4; a weak D match, TRBD1 (5 bases). Trimming removed 6 bases at V and 5 bases at J, with 10 bases between. The CDR3 is 13 residues long. CDR1 KGHSH and CDR2 LQKENI come from the germline V gene. The CDR3 DNA sequence: TGTGCCAGCTCGACCAGACAGAATGAAAAACTGTTTTTT. Translation: CASSTRQNEKLFF.

J is TRBJ2-1 and V is TRBV5-1; D is perhaps TRBD1 (6 bases). The germline V and J ends were trimmed by 2 bases and 7 bases, with 10 bases remaining between them. The CDR3 is 13 amino acids. Germline-derived CDR1 and CDR2 are SGHRS and YFSETQ. As DNA, the CDR3 is TGCGCCAGCAGCTTACAGGGTAGGAATGAGCAGTTCTTC. Protein sequence: CASSLQGRNEQFF.

The chain joins TRBV14 to TRBJ2-1; weak D call: TRBD1 (5 bases). The germline V gene encodes CDR1 SGHDN and CDR2 FVKESK. The CDR3 length is 15 residues. V was shortened by 3 bases and J by 0 bases, with 9 bases between the two germline ends. CDR3 nucleotides: TGTGCCAGCAGCCATCTGGGGCCCTCCTACAATGAGCAGTTCTTC. It yields the protein CASSHLGPSYNEQFF.

This clone was observed a single time. This chain uses TRBV19 with TRBJ2-5; possible D gene TRBD1, 5 bases. There are 15 residues in the CDR3. Between the trimmed V and J ends, which lost 1 base and 1 base, there was a span of 10 bases. Germline loops: CDR1 LNHDA, CDR2 SQIVND (reference sequence). CDR3 in DNA: TGTGCCAGTAGTATAGGACTCGACAGCCAAGAGACCCAGTACTTC. It specifies CASSIGLDSQETQYF.

The chain has TRBV6-5 and TRBJ1-4, with 9 bases identical to TRBD1. CDR1 and CDR2 from the germline V gene are MNHEY and SVGAGI. The CDR3 is 15 residues long. The J segment lost 2 bases and the V segment lost 5 bases, leaving 3 bases of the junction unmatched. CDR3 bases: TGTGCCAGCAGTATACAGGGGGCGACTAATGAAAAACTGTTTTTT. Protein product: CASSIQGATNEKLFF.

The rearrangement uses TRBV4-3 and TRBJ2-5, with D possibly being TRBD2 (5 bases). The CDR3 is 16 residues long. The V end lost 0 bases, the J end lost 4 bases, and 15 bases lay between the germline ends. Germline V gives CDR1 LGHNA, CDR2 YSLEER. In nucleotides, the CDR3 is TGCGCCAGCAGCCAAGATTGGGTAGGCGGGCGAGAGACCCAGTACTTC. Translation: CASSQDWVGGRETQYF.

The chain carries TRBV5-1 and TRBJ1-6; D is unclear. Trimming removed 1 base from V and 7 bases from J, with 9 bases in between. The germline V gene has CDR1 SGHRS and CDR2 YFSETQ. The CDR3 runs 14 residues. As DNA, the CDR3 is TGCGCCAGCAGCTTGTGGCAGGCCAATTCACCCCTCCACTTT. Translating it yields CASSLWQANSPLHF. The variable domain in full, with the rest retrieved from reference TRBV5-1 and TRBJ1-6, is KAGVTQTPRYLIKTRGQQVTLSCSPISGHRSVSWYQQTPGQGLQFLFEYFSETQRNKGNFPGRFSGRQFSNSRSEMNVSTLELGDSALYLCASSLWQANSPLHFGNGTRLTVT.

The V and J genes are TRBV30 and TRBJ1-2, with D uncertain. Trimming pared 4 bases from V and 7 bases from J, leaving 10 bases between. Germline-derived CDR1 and CDR2 are GTSNPN and SVGIG (reference sequence). The CDR3 extends over 11 amino acids. The CDR3 coding sequence is TGTGCCTGGACCTTGGGAGGTGGCTACACCTTC. This sequence encodes CAWTLGGGYTF.

This clone appeared once. This chain uses TRBV6-5 with TRBJ1-6; possible D gene TRBD1, 5 bases. The CDR3 totals 15 residues. V was cut by 7 bases and J by 7 bases, with 17 bases left in between. From germline, CDR1 is MNHEY and CDR2 SVGAGI. In DNA, the CDR3 is TGTGCCAGCACCTCACGGGGGACTTTAAATTCACCCCTCCACTTT. Its protein product is CASTSRGTLNSPLHF.

J is TRBJ1-2 and V is TRBV19; D remains unclear. This CDR3 spans 13 amino acids. V was trimmed by 5 bases and J by 4 bases, leaving 11 bases between them. Per the germline V gene, CDR1 is LNHDA and CDR2 is SQIVND (reference sequence). The CDR3 sequence is CASSFRDFYGYTF. In nucleotides, the CDR3 is TGTGCCAGTAGTTTCCGGGATTTCTATGGCTACACCTTC.

V is TRBV5-4 and J is TRBJ1-2, with 10 bases fitting TRBD1. The V gene's germline CDR1 is SGHNT and CDR2 YYREEE (reference sequence). The junction had 3 bases not matched to a gene; V was cut back by 4 bases and J by 3 bases. The CDR3 contains 14 residues. The CDR3 nucleotides are TGTGCCAGCAGCCCCGGGACAGGGGACTATGGCTACACCTTC. It encodes CASSPGTGDYGYTF.

The J gene is TRBJ2-5, the V gene TRBV18, with D perhaps TRBD1 (6 bases). The CDR3 length is 14 residues. Germline CDR1 KGHSH, CDR2 LQKENI. Trimming stripped 4 bases from V and 4 bases from J, with 13 bases between. Here the CDR3 DNA reads TGTGCCAGCTCACTGGGACACTTTAGAGAGACCCAGTACTTC. The encoded protein is CASSLGHFRETQYF.

This clone has a handful of counts. CDR3 sequence (DNA): TGTGCCAGCAGTTTAAAACGGACTTCGGATACGCAGTATTTT. It specifies CASSLKRTSDTQYF. The chain recombines TRBV27 with TRBJ2-3; D is perhaps TRBD2 (5 bases). The ends were cut back, 2 bases at V and 6 bases at J, with 12 bases in the middle. CDR3 length equals 14 residues. Germline values: CDR1 MNHEY, CDR2 SMNVEV (reference sequence).

The rearrangement joins TRBV6-6 to TRBJ1-1; D gene unclear. Germline CDR1 and CDR2: MNHNY and SVGAGI (reference sequence). The CDR3 runs 12 residues. V gave up 7 bases and J gave up 1 base, with 7 bases separating them. DNA for the CDR3: TGTGCCAGCATAGAGCAGAACACTGAAGCTTTCTTT. Amino acids: CASIEQNTEAFF.

The V gene is TRBV10-3, the J gene TRBJ1-5; D may be TRBD1 (5 bases). CDR3 length: 15 residues. Germline CDR1 and CDR2: ENHRY and SYGVKD. Trimming pared 5 bases from V and 7 bases from J, leaving 18 bases between. The CDR3 region is CAISRGWGEEQPQHF. CDR3 DNA sequence: TGTGCCATCAGTAGGGGCTGGGGGGAGGAACAGCCCCAGCATTTT.

V is TRBV2 and J is TRBJ2-1, with 14 bases identical to TRBD2. The germline V gene has CDR1 SNHLY and CDR2 FYNNEI. The CDR3 consists of 17 residues. The V and J ends lost 6 bases and 1 base, in that order; junction bases with no gene match: 5. CDR3: CASRRTSGGISYNEQFF. The CDR3, as DNA: TGTGCCAGCAGGAGGACTAGCGGGGGGATTTCCTACAATGAGCAGTTCTTC. Variable domain in full (rest from reference TRBV2 and TRBJ2-1): EPEVTQTPSHQVTQMGQEVILRCVPISNHLYFYWYRQILGQKVEFLVSFYNNEISEKSEIFDDQFSVERPDGSNFTLKIRSTKLEDSAMYFCASRRTSGGISYNEQFFGPGTRLTVL.

This chain connects TRBV6-4 to TRBJ1-1; D remains ambiguous. This CDR3 spans 14 amino acids. Germline CDR1 and CDR2: MRHNA and SNTAGT. With 0 bases removed from V and 3 bases from J, the gap between germline ends came to 8 bases. CDR3 region: CASSDSVGDTEAFF. The CDR3 DNA sequence: TGTGCCAGCAGTGACTCGGTGGGAGACACTGAAGCTTTCTTT.

V usage is TRBV29-1 and J usage is TRBJ2-7; D possibly corresponds to TRBD2 (6 bases). In germline, CDR1 is SQVTM, CDR2 ANQGSEA. The CDR3 is made up of 14 amino acids. The V end lost 0 bases, the J end lost 0 bases, and 9 bases lay between the germline ends. The CDR3 region has the DNA TGCAGCGTTGAAGATCGACTAGTCTCCTACGAGCAGTACTTC. This sequence encodes CSVEDRLVSYEQYF.

The V gene is TRBV5-6, the J gene TRBJ2-7; possible D gene TRBD1, 6 bases. V shed 4 bases and J shed 2 bases, with 16 bases lying between them. The germline CDR1 and CDR2 sequences are SGHDT and YYEEEE. This CDR3 has 15 residues. CDR3 sequence reads: CASSPPKDRAYEQYF. CDR3 DNA: TGTGCCAGCAGCCCCCCCAAGGACAGAGCCTACGAGCAGTACTTC.

The chain carries TRBV9 and TRBJ2-3, with D perhaps TRBD2 (6 bases). Germline V CDR1 and CDR2: SGDLS, YYNGEE. Trimming removed 3 bases at V and 8 bases at J, with 7 bases between. The CDR3 runs to 11 residues. CDR3 nucleotides: TGTGCCAGCAGCGAGGGAGGTACGCAGTATTTT. Translated, it gives CASSEGGTQYF. Combining the CDR3 with reference TRBV9 and TRBJ2-3 gives the whole variable domain DSGVTQTPKHLITATGQRVTLRCSPRSGDLSVYWYQQSLDQGLQFLIQYYNGEERAKGNILERFSAQQFPDLHSELNLSSLELGDSALYFCASSEGGTQYFGPGTRLTVL.

The chain carries TRBV4-2 and TRBJ1-1; 10 nucleotides match TRBD1. CDR3 length equals 15 residues. V dropped 5 bases and J dropped 7; count of bases not matched to a gene: 10. CDR1 and CDR2 (germline): LGHNA, YNFKEQ. The CDR3 bases are TGTGCCAGCAGCTCGGGACAGGGGCATACCAGTGAAGCTTTCTTT. Its protein is CASSSGQGHTSEAFF.